This record covers a single T cell receptor beta chain. At one end, the junction sequence differs from germline, possibly due to a read error. CDR1 is MRHNA and CDR2 is SNTAGT in the germline V gene. The CDR3 covers 19 residues. This sample stems from a study of CD4 and CD8 cells across lung adenocarcinoma regions. Samples came from patients with localized non-small cell lung adenocarcinoma. TCRdb called the PCR reads again in MiXCR, with one record for every CDR3 protein. This table holds 9,500 to 12,000 distinct CDR3 sequences, approximately 55% found once. The material sequenced was CD4+ T cells from the center of a lung tumor. The rearrangement uses TRBV6-4 and TRBJ2-4; 10 bases fit TRBD2. This TCR came from a male donor with lung adenocarcinoma. The CD4 and CD8 labels of this study may be unreliable. In DNA form, the CDR3 reads TGTGCCAGCAGTCTCACGGCGGCTAGCGGGGGATGGGGCAAAGATACGCAGTATTTC. It encodes CASSLTAASGGWGKDTQYF.